The entry below describes one T cell receptor (beta chain). In the original workflow: Nucleated cell counts were estimated from reference gene primer amplification. Profiling relied on immunoSEQ multiplex PCR, and the TCRdb table lists in-frame clones only, not all of them. The DNA gave D and trimming, while V, J and clone size come from that table. The sample holds fewer than 400,000 clones, around 90% seen once. The data stem from a study of blood T cell repertoires in COVID-19. Trimming at V came to 5 bases and at J to 3 bases, leaving 7 bases not matched to a gene. Germline V gene lookup returns CDR1 MNHEY and CDR2 SVGEGT. The CDR3 has 16 residues.

The V gene is TRBV6-2 or TRBV6-3, the J gene TRBJ2-5; 12 bases align to TRBD2. The receptor was derived from a man aged 30 to 39 who had recovered from COVID-19. The sequenced sample was PBMCs or T cells enriched from blood (not recorded which). The DNA for the CDR3 is TGTGCCAGCAGTACCCTCCGACTAGCGGGGGAAGAGACCCAGTACTTC. Protein product: CASSTLRLAGEETQYF.